These 11 T cell receptor beta chains share one sample of origin, sequenced in a study of cytomegalovirus exposure and HLA in healthy donors. 60 Vbeta and 13 Jbeta primers were used in PCR. Generated by immunoSEQ multiplex PCR, the TCRdb table keeps only in-frame clones and is missing some. The sample carries 100,000 to 150,000 clones, roughly 17% recorded once. Sequencing input: PBMCs. The receptors here all came from a female donor in good health and CMV-seropositive.

This clone has more than one count but fewer than ten. V usage is TRBV4-3 and J usage is TRBJ2-7; perhaps TRBD2 as D (6 bases). Germline loops: CDR1 LGHNA, CDR2 YSLEER. The CDR3 runs to 15 residues. Trimming cost V 0 bases and J 3 bases, with 12 bases left between them. CDR3 loop: CASSQERGPYYEQYF. The CDR3 nucleotides are TGCGCCAGCAGCCAAGAGCGGGGCCCTTACTACGAGCAGTACTTC.

There are a few counts of this clone. J is TRBJ2-3 and V is TRBV7-9; 7 nucleotides agree with TRBD2. The germline V gene encodes CDR1 SEHNR and CDR2 FQNEAQ (reference sequence). V dropped 7 bases and J dropped 2; count of bases not matched to a gene: 6. The CDR3 is made up of 14 amino acids. CDR3 coding DNA: TGTGCCAGCACCCAGGGAGGGATCACAGATACGCAGTATTTT. Protein sequence: CASTQGGITDTQYF. Full variable domain (outside the CDR3, taken from reference TRBV7-9 and TRBJ2-3): DTGVSQNPRHKITKRGQNVTFRCDPISEHNRLYWYRQTLGQGPEFLTYFQNEAQLEKSRLLSDRFSAERPKGSFSTLEIQRTEQGDSAMYLCASTQGGITDTQYFGPGTRLTVL.

This chain links TRBV4-3 with TRBJ2-5; a possible D gene is TRBD1 (6 bases). V lost 1 base to trimming and J lost 1 base, with 7 bases between them. In germline, CDR1 is LGHNA, CDR2 YSLEER. The CDR3 extends over 14 amino acids. In DNA, the CDR3 is TGCGCCAGCAGCCAAGGACAGGCCCAAGAGACCCAGTACTTC. Encoded protein: CASSQGQAQETQYF.

The CDR3 sequence is CASSLALPVGGNEQFF. In nucleotides, the CDR3 is TGCGCCAGCAGCTTGGCTCTGCCAGTGGGCGGGAATGAGCAGTTCTTC. The V call is TRBV5-1, the J call TRBJ2-1, with a tentative D call TRBD2 (5 bases). Germline assignment: CDR1 SGHRS and CDR2 YFSETQ. There are 16 residues in the CDR3. Trimming removed 0 bases at V and 7 bases at J, with 17 bases between.

V gene TRBV30 combines with J gene TRBJ2-7; TRBD2 agrees at 15 bases. The length of the CDR3 is 15 residues. The germline gives CDR1 GTSNPN, CDR2 SVGIG (reference sequence). V was pared by 1 base and J by 7 bases, with 5 bases of the junction left unmatched. The CDR3 loop reads CAWSAPGLAGGEQYF. The CDR3 nucleotides read TGTGCCTGGAGTGCCCCCGGACTAGCGGGAGGGGAGCAGTACTTC.

This clone was counted a few times. This sequence joins TRBV6-4 and TRBJ1-1; no reliable D call. Germline V lookup: CDR1 MRHNA, CDR2 SNTAGT. Trimming shortened V by 5 bases and J by 1 base, and 8 bases separated the two germline ends. The CDR3 length is 13 residues. DNA of the CDR3: TGTGCCAGCAGTTGGAGAAGGAACACTGAAGCTTTCTTT. Protein sequence: CASSWRRNTEAFF.

The table lists this clone with a few counts. The gene calls are TRBV6-6 and TRBJ2-3, with D possibly TRBD2 on 6 matching bases. Deletions cut 7 bases from V and 3 bases from J, with 11 bases between. CDR3 length equals 13 residues. Germline values: CDR1 MNHNY, CDR2 SVGAGI (reference sequence). CDR3 nucleotide sequence: TGTGCCAGCATGATTGGGGGGACAGATACGCAGTATTTT. Translating it yields CASMIGGTDTQYF.

V gene TRBV10-3 combines with J gene TRBJ2-2; D remains unclear. Germline lookup yields CDR1 ENHRY and CDR2 SYGVKD. Between the trimmed V and J ends, which lost 7 bases and 3 bases, there was a span of 12 bases. The CDR3 is 14 amino acids. CDR3 residues: CAINRDIHTGELFF. CDR3 sequence (DNA): TGTGCCATCAACCGTGACATCCACACCGGGGAGCTGTTTTTT.

The chain carries TRBV30 and TRBJ2-7, with D perhaps TRBD1 (6 bases). The CDR3 extends over 18 amino acids. Trimming left V 2 bases short and J 2 bases short, with 25 bases between. Looked up from germline, CDR1 is GTSNPN and CDR2 is SVGIG (reference sequence). This CDR3 is CAWSPTGSPRSNPYEQYF. The CDR3 bases are TGTGCCTGGAGTCCTACAGGGAGTCCGCGATCGAACCCCTACGAGCAGTACTTC.

This clone has more than one count but fewer than ten. The rearrangement links TRBV30 to TRBJ2-1, with 9 bases aligning to TRBD2. The CDR3 covers 15 residues. Looked up from germline, CDR1 is GTSNPN and CDR2 is SVGIG (reference sequence). The V segment lost 3 bases and the J segment 4 bases; nucleotides outside the gene matches: 7. For the CDR3, the DNA is TGTGCCTGGAGACTTTGGACTAGCGTATACAATGAGCAGTTCTTC. Its translation: CAWRLWTSVYNEQFF.

This clone was detected only a few times. The V and J genes are TRBV28 and TRBJ2-1; 11 nucleotides match TRBD2. The CDR3 consists of 18 residues. CDR1 and CDR2 (germline): MDHEN, SYDVKM. With 5 bases clipped from V and 8 bases from J, the junction kept 17 bases outside the gene matches. The CDR3, as DNA: TGTGCCAGCAGTCCCCCAGATAGCGGGAGGGCCATTAGCGATGAGCAGTTCTTC. It specifies CASSPPDSGRAISDEQFF.